This T cell receptor beta chain originates from a study of blood T cell repertoires in COVID-19. At the level of the study: Material from acute and convalescent COVID-19 was sourced from the United States, Italy and Spain. The analysed material was cDNA or gDNA that came from T cells, B-cell-depleted T cells, or PBMCs.

This CDR3 contains 13 residues. Trimming removed 6 bases at V and 0 bases at J, with 6 bases between. Germline V lookup: CDR1 MDHEN, CDR2 SYDVKM. As originally analysed: How many nucleated cells were present was estimated from reference gene primer amplification. Data came from immunoSEQ multiplex PCR; TCRdb stores just in-frame clones and leaves some out. V and J calls and clone size come straight from that table; D and trimming were deduced from the DNA. Among some 93,000 clones listed, 85% to 90% were seen once. Sequenced sample: peripheral blood. This TCR came from a man between 60 and 70 years old with acute or convalescent COVID-19. The rearrangement joins TRBV28 to TRBJ1-5; unclear D gene. The CDR3 spells CASRRYSNQPQHF. The CDR3 DNA reads as TGTGCCAGCAGGCGATATAGCAATCAGCCCCAGCATTTT. Variable domain in full (rest from reference TRBV28 and TRBJ1-5): DVKVTQSSRYLVKRTGEKVFLECVQDMDHENMFWYRQDPGLGLRLIYFSYDVKMKEKGDIPEGYSVSREKKERFSLILESASTNQTSMYLCASRRYSNQPQHFGDGTRLSIL.